This TCR beta chain was recorded in a study of identical twins. Germline CDR1 reads SEHNR; CDR2 reads FQNEAQ (reference sequence). With V trimmed by 6 bases and J by 7 bases, 7 bases remained unmatched. This CDR3 spans 14 amino acids. Study-level points and caveats: Findings came from cross-sectional statistics, without long-term follow-up of donors. Fewer insertions marked abundant cord blood beta clonotypes; young adult naive trended weakly, memory not at all.

Template switching added a universal primer binding site, and final cDNA carried unique molecular identifiers. TCRdb reprocessed the 5' RACE reads via MiXCR and lists one record per CDR3 protein. Of about 890,000 distinct CDR3 sequences listed, approximately 13% are singletons. A few counts support this clonotype. Its specificity is not known. The same data also went into a second study, on yellow fever vaccine responses in identical twins.

V usage is TRBV7-9 and J usage is TRBJ2-1; 9 bases agree with TRBD2. The specimen sequenced was PBMCs. This clonotype was sampled from a woman aged 18 to 35 in good health. The DNA of the CDR3 is TGTGCCAGCAGACCCGGGACTAGCAAGAATGAGCAGTTCTTC. As protein: CASRPGTSKNEQFF. Based on the CDR3 plus reference TRBV7-9 and TRBJ2-1, the full variable domain is DTGVSQNPRHKITKRGQNVTFRCDPISEHNRLYWYRQTLGQGPEFLTYFQNEAQLEKSRLLSDRFSAERPKGSFSTLEIQRTEQGDSAMYLCASRPGTSKNEQFFGPGTRLTVL.